This T cell receptor beta chain is from a study of human T cells and chemical hapten exposure. Study at large: In the sensitization step, 2% DPC was placed on roughly 2 cm by roughly 2 cm of upper inner arm skin. Alopecia universalis, totalis or areata was present in patients who were mostly female. From small differences in pooled library volume came most of the variation in per-sample TCR yields.

Germline CDR1 GTSNPN, CDR2 SVGIG (reference sequence). The CDR3 is 13 residues long. Between the trimmed V and J ends, which lost 2 bases and 5 bases, there was a span of 9 bases. Using its own MiXCR run on the RACE reads, TCRdb lists one record per CDR3 protein. This table holds about 80,000 distinct CDR3 sequences, 14% found once. The sample holds many counts of this clonotype. Time point of the sample: pre-sensitization, week 0. Treatment given: therapeutic diphenylcyclopropenone sensitization with weekly scalp DPC. This specimen consisted of whole blood, obtained in connection with sensitization to the hapten diphenylcyclopropenone (DPC). The sequence derives from a woman in her 50s with alopecia areata. Some clones in this sample may be carry-over from other donors' samples. The V and J genes are TRBV30 and TRBJ2-2, with D unclear. CDR3 amino acids: CAWSPHITGELFF. As DNA, the CDR3 is TGTGCCTGGAGTCCACACATAACCGGGGAGCTGTTTTTT. Full variable domain (outside the CDR3, taken from reference TRBV30 and TRBJ2-2): SQTIHQWPATLVQPVGSPLSLECTVEGTSNPNLYWYRQAAGRGLQLLFYSVGIGQISSEVPQNLSASRPQDRQFILSSKKLLLSDSGFYLCAWSPHITGELFFGEGSRLTVL.